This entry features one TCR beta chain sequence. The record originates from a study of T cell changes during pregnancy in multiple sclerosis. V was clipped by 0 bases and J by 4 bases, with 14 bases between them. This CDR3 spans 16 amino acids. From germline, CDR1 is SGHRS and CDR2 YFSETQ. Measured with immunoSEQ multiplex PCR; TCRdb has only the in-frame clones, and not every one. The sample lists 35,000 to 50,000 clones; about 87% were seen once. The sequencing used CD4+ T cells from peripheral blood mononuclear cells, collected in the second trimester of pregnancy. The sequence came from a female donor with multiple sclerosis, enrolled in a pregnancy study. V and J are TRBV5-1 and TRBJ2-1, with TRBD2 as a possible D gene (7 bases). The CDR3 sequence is CASSLGHGGLYNEQFF. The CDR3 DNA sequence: TGCGCCAGCAGCTTGGGTCACGGGGGGCTTTACAATGAGCAGTTCTTC.